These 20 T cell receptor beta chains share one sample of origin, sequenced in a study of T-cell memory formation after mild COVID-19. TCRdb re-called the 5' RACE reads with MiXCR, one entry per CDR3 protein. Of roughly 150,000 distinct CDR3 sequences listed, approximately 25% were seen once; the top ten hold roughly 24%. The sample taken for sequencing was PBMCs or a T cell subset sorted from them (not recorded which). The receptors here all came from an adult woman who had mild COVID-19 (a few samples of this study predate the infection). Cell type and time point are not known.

The CDR3 reads CASSLLDTGELFF. CDR3 in DNA: TGTGCCAGCAGCTTACTAGACACCGGGGAGCTGTTTTTT. The chain carries TRBV7-9 and TRBJ2-2; no clear D gene. Trimming took off 2 bases at V and 3 bases at J, with 4 bases between the two ends. Germline CDR1 reads SEHNR; CDR2 reads FQNEAQ (reference sequence). CDR3 length: 13 residues.

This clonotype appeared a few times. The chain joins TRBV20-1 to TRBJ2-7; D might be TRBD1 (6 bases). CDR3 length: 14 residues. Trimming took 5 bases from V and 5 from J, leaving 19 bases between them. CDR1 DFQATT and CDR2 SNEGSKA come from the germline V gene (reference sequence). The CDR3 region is CSAGNQQGADEQYF. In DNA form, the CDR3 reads TGCAGTGCTGGGAATCAACAGGGAGCGGACGAGCAGTACTTC.

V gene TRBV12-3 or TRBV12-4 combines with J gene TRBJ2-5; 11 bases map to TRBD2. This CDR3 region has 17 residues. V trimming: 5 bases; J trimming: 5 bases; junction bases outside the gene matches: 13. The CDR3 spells CASSLLTSGAPGETQYF. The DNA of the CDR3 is TGTGCCAGCAGTCTCCTGACTAGCGGGGCCCCGGGGGAGACCCAGTACTTC.

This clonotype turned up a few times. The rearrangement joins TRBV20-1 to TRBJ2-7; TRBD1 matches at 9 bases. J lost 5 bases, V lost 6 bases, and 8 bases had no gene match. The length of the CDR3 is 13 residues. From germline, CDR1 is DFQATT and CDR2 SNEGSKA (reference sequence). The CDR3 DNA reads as TGCAGTGCAACGGGGACAGGGTTACACGAGCAGTACTTC. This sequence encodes CSATGTGLHEQYF.

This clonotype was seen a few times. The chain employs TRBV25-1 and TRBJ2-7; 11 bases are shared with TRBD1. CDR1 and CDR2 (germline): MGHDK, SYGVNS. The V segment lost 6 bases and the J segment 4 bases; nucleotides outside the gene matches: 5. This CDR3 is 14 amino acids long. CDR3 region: CASSAGTGGYEQYF. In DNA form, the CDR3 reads TGTGCCAGCAGCGCCGGGACAGGGGGTTACGAGCAGTACTTC.

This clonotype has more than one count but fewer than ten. Written as DNA, the CDR3 is TGTGCCAGCAGCTTGTACGGGGGCACCGGGGAGCTGTTTTTT. It is translated as CASSLYGGTGELFF. The rearrangement links TRBV7-8 to TRBJ2-2; D possibly corresponds to TRBD2 (6 bases). The CDR3 extends over 14 amino acids. The germline V gene encodes CDR1 SGHVS and CDR2 FQNEAQ. The germline V and J ends were trimmed by 3 bases and 4 bases, with 9 bases remaining between them.

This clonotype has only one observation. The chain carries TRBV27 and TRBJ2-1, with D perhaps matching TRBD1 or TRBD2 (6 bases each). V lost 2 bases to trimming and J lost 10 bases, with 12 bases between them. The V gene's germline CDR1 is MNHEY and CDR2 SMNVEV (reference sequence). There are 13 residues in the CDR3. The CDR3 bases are TGTGCCAGCAGTTTACTGGGGGGCAGCGAGCAGTTCTTC. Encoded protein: CASSLLGGSEQFF.

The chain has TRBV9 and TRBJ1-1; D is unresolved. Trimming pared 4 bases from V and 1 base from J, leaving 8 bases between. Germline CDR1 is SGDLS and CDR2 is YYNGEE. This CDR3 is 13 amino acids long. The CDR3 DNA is TGTGCCAGCAGCCTGGCTGCGAACACTGAAGCTTTCTTT. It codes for CASSLAANTEAFF.

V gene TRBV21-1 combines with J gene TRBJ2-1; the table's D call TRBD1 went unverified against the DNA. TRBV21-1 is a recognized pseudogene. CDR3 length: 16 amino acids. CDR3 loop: CASSKTSGDRDNEQFF. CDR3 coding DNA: TGTGCCAGCAGCAAAACGTCCGGGGACAGGGACAATGAGCAGTTCTTC.

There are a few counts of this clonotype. The CDR3 loop reads CASSLFGSEQYF. CDR3 DNA sequence: TGTGCCAGCAGTTTATTCGGTTCCGAGCAGTACTTC. The chain uses TRBV12-3 or TRBV12-4 and TRBJ2-7; D uncertain. CDR3 length: 12 residues. V lost 2 bases, J lost 6 bases, and 8 bases lay in between.

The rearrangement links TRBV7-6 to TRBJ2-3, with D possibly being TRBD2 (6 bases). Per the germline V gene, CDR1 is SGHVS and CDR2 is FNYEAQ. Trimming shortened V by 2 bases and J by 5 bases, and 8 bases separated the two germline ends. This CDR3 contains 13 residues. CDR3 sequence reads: CASSLTGVDTQYF. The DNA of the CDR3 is TGTGCCAGCAGCTTAACGGGGGTAGATACGCAGTATTTT.

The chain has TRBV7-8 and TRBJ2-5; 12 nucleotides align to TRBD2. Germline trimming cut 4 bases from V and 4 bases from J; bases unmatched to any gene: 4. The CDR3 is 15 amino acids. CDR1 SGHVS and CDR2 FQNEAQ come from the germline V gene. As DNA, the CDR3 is TGTGCCAGCAGCTCCGGACTAGCGGGGTCAGAGACCCAGTACTTC. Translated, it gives CASSSGLAGSETQYF.

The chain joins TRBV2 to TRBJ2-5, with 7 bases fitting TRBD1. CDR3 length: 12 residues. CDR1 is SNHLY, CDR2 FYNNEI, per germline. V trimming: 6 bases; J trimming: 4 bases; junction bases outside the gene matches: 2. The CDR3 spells CASRQGVETQYF. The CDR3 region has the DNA TGTGCCAGCAGGCAGGGGGTAGAGACCCAGTACTTC. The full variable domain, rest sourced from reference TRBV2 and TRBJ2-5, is EPEVTQTPSHQVTQMGQEVILRCVPISNHLYFYWYRQILGQKVEFLVSFYNNEISEKSEIFDDQFSVERPDGSNFTLKIRSTKLEDSAMYFCASRQGVETQYFGPGTRLLVL.

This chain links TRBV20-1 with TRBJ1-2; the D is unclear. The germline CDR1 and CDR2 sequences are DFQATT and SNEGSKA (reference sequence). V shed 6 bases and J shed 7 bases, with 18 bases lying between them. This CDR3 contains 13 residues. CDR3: CSARITDGFGYTF. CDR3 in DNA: TGCAGTGCCAGAATTACAGACGGTTTTGGCTACACCTTC.

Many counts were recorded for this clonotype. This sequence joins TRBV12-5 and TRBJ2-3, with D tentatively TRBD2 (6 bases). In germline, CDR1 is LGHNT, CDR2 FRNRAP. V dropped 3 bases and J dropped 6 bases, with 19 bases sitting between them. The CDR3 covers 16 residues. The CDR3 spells CASGFPAAGPEDTQYF. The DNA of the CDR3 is TGTGCTAGTGGTTTCCCCGCGGCGGGACCCGAGGATACGCAGTATTTT.

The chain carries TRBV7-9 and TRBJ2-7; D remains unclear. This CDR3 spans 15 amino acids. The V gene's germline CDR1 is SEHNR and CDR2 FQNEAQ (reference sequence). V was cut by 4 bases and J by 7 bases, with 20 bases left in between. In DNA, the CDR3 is TGTGCCAGCAGCTCAGTGTTTGAGGTGCCTTGGGAGCAGTACTTC. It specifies CASSSVFEVPWEQYF.

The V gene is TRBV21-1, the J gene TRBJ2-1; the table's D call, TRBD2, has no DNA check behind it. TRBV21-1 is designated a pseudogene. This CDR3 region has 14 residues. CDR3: CASSLKGLRNEQFF. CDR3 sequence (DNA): TGTGCCAGCAGCCTGAAGGGACTGAGGAATGAGCAGTTCTTC.

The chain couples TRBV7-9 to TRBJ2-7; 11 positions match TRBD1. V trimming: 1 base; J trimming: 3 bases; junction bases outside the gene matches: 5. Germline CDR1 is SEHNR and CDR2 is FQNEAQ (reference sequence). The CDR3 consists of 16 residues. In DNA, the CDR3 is TGTGCCAGCAGCTTAGTCGGGACAGGGGGTGGCTACGAGCAGTACTTC. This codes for CASSLVGTGGGYEQYF.

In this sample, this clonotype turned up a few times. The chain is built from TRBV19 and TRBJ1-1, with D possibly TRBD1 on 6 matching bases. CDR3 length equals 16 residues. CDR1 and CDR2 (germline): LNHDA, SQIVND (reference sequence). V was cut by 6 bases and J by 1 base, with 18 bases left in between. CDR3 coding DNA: TGTGCCAGTAGCCCATATGCCAGGGGACCGAACACTGAAGCTTTCTTT. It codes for CASSPYARGPNTEAFF. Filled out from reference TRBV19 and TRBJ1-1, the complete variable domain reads DGGITQSPKYLFRKEGQNVTLSCEQNLNHDAMYWYRQDPGQGLRLIYYSQIVNDFQKGDIAEGYSVSREKKESFPLTVTSAQKNPTAFYLCASSPYARGPNTEAFFGQGTRLTVV.

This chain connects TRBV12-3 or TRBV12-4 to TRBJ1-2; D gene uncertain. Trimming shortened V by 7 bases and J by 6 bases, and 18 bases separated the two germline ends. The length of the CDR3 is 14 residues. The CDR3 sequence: CASTLDMSGDGYTF. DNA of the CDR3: TGTGCCAGCACCTTAGATATGAGCGGGGATGGCTACACCTTC.